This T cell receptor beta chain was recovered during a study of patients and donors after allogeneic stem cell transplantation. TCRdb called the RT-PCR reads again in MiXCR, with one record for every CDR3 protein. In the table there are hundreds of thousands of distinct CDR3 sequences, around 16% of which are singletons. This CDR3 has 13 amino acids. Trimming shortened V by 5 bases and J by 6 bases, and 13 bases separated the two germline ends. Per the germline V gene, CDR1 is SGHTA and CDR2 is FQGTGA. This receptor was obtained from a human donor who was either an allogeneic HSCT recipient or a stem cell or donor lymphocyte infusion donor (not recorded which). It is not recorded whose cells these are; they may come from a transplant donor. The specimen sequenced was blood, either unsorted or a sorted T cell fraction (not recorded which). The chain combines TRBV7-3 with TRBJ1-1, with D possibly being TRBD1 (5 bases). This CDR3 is CASSLIRGAEAFF. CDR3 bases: TGTGCCAGCAGCCTAATAAGGGGAGCTGAAGCTTTCTTT.